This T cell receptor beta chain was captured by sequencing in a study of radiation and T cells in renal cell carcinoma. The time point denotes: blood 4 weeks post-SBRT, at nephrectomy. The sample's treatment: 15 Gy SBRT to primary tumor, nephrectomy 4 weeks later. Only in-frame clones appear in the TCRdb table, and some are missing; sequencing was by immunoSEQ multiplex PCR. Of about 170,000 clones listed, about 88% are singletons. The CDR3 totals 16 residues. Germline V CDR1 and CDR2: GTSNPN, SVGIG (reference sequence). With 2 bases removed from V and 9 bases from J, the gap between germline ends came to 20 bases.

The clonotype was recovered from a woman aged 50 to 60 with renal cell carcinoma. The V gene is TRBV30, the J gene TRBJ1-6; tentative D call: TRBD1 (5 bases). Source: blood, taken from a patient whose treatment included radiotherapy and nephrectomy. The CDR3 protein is CAWSPTSWGYGSPLHF. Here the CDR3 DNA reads TGTGCCTGGAGTCCTACCTCGTGGGGGTACGGTTCACCCCTCCACTTT.